These T cell receptor beta chains were read from a single sample in a study of shared clonotypes between healthy human individuals. Clones were sequenced by immunoSEQ multiplex PCR, and TCRdb holds only the in-frame ones, with some missing. The data show a few hundred thousand clones, roughly 70% seen once. Material for sequencing was memory CD4+ T cells sorted from blood. These TCRs come from a man in his thirties or forties in good health. The CDR3 runs from the conserved cysteine through the conserved F or W. D genes are given only for firm matches. Only part of the rows carry a size: once, few, many, or a class if the clone is expanded.

>-|-|TRBJ2-3|TRBV14
TGTGCCAGCAGCCAAAACAGGGATACGCAGTATTTT
CASSQNRDTQYF
>TRBD1|-|TRBJ2-2|TRBV29-1
TGCAGCGTTGAAAGACAGGGTGGCGGGGAGCTGTTTTTT
CSVERQGGGELFF
>-|-|TRBJ1-2|TRBV28
TGTGCCAGCAGGTCGGACAGCAACTATGGCTACACCTTC
CASRSDSNYGYTF
>TRBD2|many|TRBJ2-5|TRBV9
TGTGCCAGCAGCGTAGGAGTCGGGAGGGGGCAAGAGACCCAGTACTTC
CASSVGVGRGQETQYF
>-|few|TRBJ1-4|TRBV4-3
TGCGCCAGCAGCCAAGAAATTGACTGGGGCGGAACCGAAAAACTGTTTTTT
CASSQEIDWGGTEKLFF
>TRBD1|-|TRBJ2-7|TRBV18
TGTGCCAGCTCACCCACCGGGACAGACTACGAGCAGTACTTC
CASSPTGTDYEQYF
>TRBD1|few|TRBJ2-7|TRBV11-2
TGTGCCAGCAGCCCTGGGACAGGGAGGATCTACGAGCAGTACTTC
CASSPGTGRIYEQYF
>-|-|TRBJ2-3|TRBV4-3
TGCGCCAGCGGTCCTACGGGAGTGAGCACAGATACGCAGTATTTT
CASGPTGVSTDTQYF
>-|-|TRBJ2-3|TRBV10-3
TGTGCCATCAGTGAGTCGTCGGCAGCCGATACGCAGTATTTT
CAISESSAADTQYF
>-|-|TRBJ1-3|TRBV4-1
TGCGCCAGCAGCCAACCAGGTGGCGCTGGAAACACCATATATTTT
CASSQPGGAGNTIYF
>-|-|TRBJ2-7|TRBV6-1
TGTGCCAGCAGTGAAGGGGTTCAACGTAGTCGTGGACAGTACTTC
CASSEGVQRSRGQYF
>-|-|TRBJ1-1|TRBV5-3
TGTGCCAGAAGCTGGAGTTGGGGGGGCACTGAAGCTTTCTTT
CARSWSWGGTEAFF
>TRBD1|few|TRBJ2-5|TRBV6-5
TGTGCCAGCTCTAAGACAGGGGGCGGAGAGACCCAGTACTTC
CASSKTGGGETQYF
>TRBD2|-|TRBJ2-1|TRBV11-2
TGTGCCAGCAGCAGAGGTGGGGGGGGTGAGCAGTTCTTC
CASSRGGGGEQFF
>-|-|TRBJ1-1|TRBV19
TGTGCCAGTAGTACATGGACTGAAGCTTTCTTT
CASSTWTEAFF
>-|few|TRBJ1-5|TRBV27
TGTGCCAGCTCCTCGTCGCGGCTAAGCAATCAGCCCCAGCATTTT
CASSSSRLSNQPQHF
>-|once|TRBJ2-7|TRBV19
TGTGCCAGTAGTACGGAGGTTACCTACGAGCAGTACTTC
CASSTEVTYEQYF
>-|-|TRBJ2-7|TRBV9
TGTGCCAGCAGCTCTCAACTGGGGGGCGAGCAGTACTTC
CASSSQLGGEQYF
>-|-|TRBJ2-2|TRBV28
TGTGCCAGCAGCCCTCTGGTCGTACGGGAGCGGTGGAACACCGGGGAGCTGTTTTTT
CASSPLVVRERWNTGELFF
>TRBD2|many|TRBJ2-7|TRBV2
TGTGCCAGCAGTGATACTAGCGGGAGCATCCACTACGAGCAGTACTTC
CASSDTSGSIHYEQYF
>-|-|TRBJ2-7|TRBV2
TGTGCCAGCAGTCACCGGGACATCTCCTACGAGCAGTACTTC
CASSHRDISYEQYF
>-|few|TRBJ2-6|TRBV5-1
TGCGCCAGCAGCCCGGATTGGGGCAGCGGGGCCAACGTCCTGACTTTC
CASSPDWGSGANVLTF
>-|-|TRBJ1-5|TRBV10-3
TGTGCCATCAGTGAGTCGAATCTCCCGACAAATCAGCCCCAGCATTTT
CAISESNLPTNQPQHF
>-|-|TRBJ1-5|TRBV6-6
TGTGCCAGCAGTTACTCCCCCACGTCGCCCCAGCATTTT
CASSYSPTSPQHF
>-|-|TRBJ2-2|TRBV27
TGTGCCAGCCGCAGGAACACCGGGGAGCTGTTTTTT
CASRRNTGELFF
>-|-|TRBJ2-1|TRBV7-6
TGTGCCAGCAGCCAACCTTACCACCTACACAATGAGCAGTTCTTC
CASSQPYHLHNEQFF
>TRBD1|-|TRBJ2-3|TRBV2
TGTGCCAGCAGCGAACAGGGGCCATCCGATACGCAGTATTTT
CASSEQGPSDTQYF
>-|-|TRBJ1-1|TRBV5-4
TGTGCCAGCAGCCGATCCGGAGTCTCCAGGGGAGCTTTCTTT
CASSRSGVSRGAFF
>-|-|TRBJ1-1|TRBV20-1
TGCAGTGCTAGGGGCGGGCCTGAAGCTTTCTTT
CSARGGPEAFF